A single sample is the source of the 2 T cell receptor beta chains below, sequenced in a study of regulatory T cells in long-lasting Graves disease. Documented time point: persistent/refractory GD, antithyroid drugs over 5 years with positive TRAb. The TCR library was made from RNA that had been extracted from PBMCs in TRIzol. Library construction for TCR beta used iRepertoire HTBI primers and Arm-PCR of CDR3 regions. TCRdb reprocessed the multiplex PCR reads via MiXCR and lists one record per CDR3 protein. The data contain 350,000 to 450,000 distinct CDR3 sequences, around 20% of them singletons. The sample consisted of peripheral blood mononuclear cells (PBMCs), taken when the disease was refractory, from a patient treated with antithyroid drugs. Source of these receptors: a female donor with Graves disease.

This clonotype came up many times. This rearrangement joins TRBV7-2 to TRBJ1-2; the D gene is possibly TRBD1 (5 bases). Trimming removed 6 bases at V and 2 bases at J, with 13 bases between. The CDR3 spans 14 residues. The germline gives CDR1 SGHTA, CDR2 FQGNSA. The CDR3 reads CASRSDSTNYGYTF. In nucleotides, the CDR3 is TGTGCCAGCAGATCCGACAGTACCAACTATGGCTACACCTTC.

This clonotype was detected many times. The rearrangement links TRBV15 to TRBJ2-5, with 8 bases matching TRBD2. CDR3 length: 15 amino acids. Germline V lookup: CDR1 LNHNV, CDR2 YYDKDF (reference sequence). The trim removed 3 bases at V and 2 bases at J, leaving 5 bases unmatched. Written as DNA, the CDR3 is TGTGCCACCAGCAGGGTAGCGGGACCTCAAGAGACCCAGTACTTC. It codes for CATSRVAGPQETQYF. Based on the CDR3 plus reference TRBV15 and TRBJ2-5, the full variable domain is DAMVIQNPRYQVTQFGKPVTLSCSQTLNHNVMYWYQQKSSQAPKLLFHYYDKDFNNEADTPDNFQSRRPNTSFCFLDIRSPGLGDTAMYLCATSRVAGPQETQYFGPGTRLLVL.